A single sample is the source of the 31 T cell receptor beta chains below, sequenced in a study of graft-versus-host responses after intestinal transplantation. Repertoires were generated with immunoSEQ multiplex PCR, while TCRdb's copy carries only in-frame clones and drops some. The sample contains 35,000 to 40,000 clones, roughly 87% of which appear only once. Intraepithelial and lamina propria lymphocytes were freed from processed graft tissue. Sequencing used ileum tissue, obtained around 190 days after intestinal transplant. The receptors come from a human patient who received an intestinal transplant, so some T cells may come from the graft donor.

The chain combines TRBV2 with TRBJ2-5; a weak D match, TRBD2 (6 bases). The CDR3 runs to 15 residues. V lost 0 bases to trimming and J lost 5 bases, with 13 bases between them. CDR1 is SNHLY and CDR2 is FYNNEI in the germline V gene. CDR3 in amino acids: CASSEARGSLETQYF. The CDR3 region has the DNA TGTGCCAGCAGTGAAGCGCGGGGATCGCTCGAGACCCAGTACTTC.

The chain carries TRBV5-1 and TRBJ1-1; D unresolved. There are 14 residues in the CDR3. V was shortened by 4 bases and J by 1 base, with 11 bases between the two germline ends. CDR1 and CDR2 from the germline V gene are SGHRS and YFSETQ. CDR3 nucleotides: TGCGCCAGCAGCGGCACCGGGAAGAACACTGAAGCTTTCTTT. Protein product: CASSGTGKNTEAFF.

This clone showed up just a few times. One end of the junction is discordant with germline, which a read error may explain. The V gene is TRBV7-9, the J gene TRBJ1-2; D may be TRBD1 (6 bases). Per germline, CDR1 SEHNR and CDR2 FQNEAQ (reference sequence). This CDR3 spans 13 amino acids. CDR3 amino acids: CASSLRGQYVYTF. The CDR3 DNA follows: TGTGCCAGCAGCTTGAGAGGACAGTATGTCTACACCTTC.

The CDR3 is CASSLDGTSYNEQFF. CDR3 nucleotide sequence: TGTGCCAGCAGCTTAGACGGGACTTCCTACAATGAGCAGTTCTTC. V and J are TRBV7-2 and TRBJ2-1; D possibly corresponds to TRBD2 (6 bases). The CDR3 consists of 15 residues. The V gene's germline CDR1 is SGHTA and CDR2 FQGNSA. V was trimmed by 1 base and J by 1 base, leaving 8 bases between them.

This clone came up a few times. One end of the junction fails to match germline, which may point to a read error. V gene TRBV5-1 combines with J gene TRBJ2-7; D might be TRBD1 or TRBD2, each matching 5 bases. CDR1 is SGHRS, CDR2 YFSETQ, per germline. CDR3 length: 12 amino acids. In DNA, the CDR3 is TGTGCCAGCAGGGCGGGCAACTACGAGCAGTACTTC. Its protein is CASRAGNYEQYF. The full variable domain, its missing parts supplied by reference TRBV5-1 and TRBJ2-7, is KAGVTQTPRYLIKTRGQQVTLSCSPISGHRSVSWYQQTPGQGLQFLFEYFSETQRNKGNFPGRFSGRQFSNSRSEMNVSTLELGDSALYLCASRAGNYEQYFGPGTRLTVT.

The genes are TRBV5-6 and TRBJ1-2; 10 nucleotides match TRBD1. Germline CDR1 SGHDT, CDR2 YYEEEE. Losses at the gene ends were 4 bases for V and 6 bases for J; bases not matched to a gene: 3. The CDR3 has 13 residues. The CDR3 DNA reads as TGTGCCAGCAGCCGAGGGACAGGGGATGGCTACACCTTC. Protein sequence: CASSRGTGDGYTF.

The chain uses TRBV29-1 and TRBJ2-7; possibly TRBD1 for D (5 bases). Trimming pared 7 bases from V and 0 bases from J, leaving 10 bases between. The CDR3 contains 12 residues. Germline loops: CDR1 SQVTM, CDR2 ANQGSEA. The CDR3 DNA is TGCAGCGCCCAGGACAACTCCTACGAGCAGTACTTC. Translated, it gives CSAQDNSYEQYF.

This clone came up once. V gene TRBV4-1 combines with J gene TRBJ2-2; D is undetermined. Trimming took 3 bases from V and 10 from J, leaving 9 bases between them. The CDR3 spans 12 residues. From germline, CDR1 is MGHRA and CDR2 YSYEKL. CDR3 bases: TGCGCCAGCAGCCAGTCACGACTGGAGCTGTTTTTT. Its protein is CASSQSRLELFF.

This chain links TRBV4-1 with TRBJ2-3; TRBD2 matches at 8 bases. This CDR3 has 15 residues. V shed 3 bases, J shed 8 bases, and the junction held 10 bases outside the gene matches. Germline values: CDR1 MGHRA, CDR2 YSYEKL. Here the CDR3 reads CASSQASGGRGTQYF. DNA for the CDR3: TGCGCCAGCAGCCAGGCGTCGGGGGGGCGGGGTACGCAGTATTTT.

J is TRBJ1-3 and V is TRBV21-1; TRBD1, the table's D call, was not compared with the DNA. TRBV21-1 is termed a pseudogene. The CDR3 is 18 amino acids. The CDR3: CASSKKRDRSLSGNTIYF. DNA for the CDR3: TGTGCCAGCAGCAAAAAACGCGACAGATCCCTCTCTGGAAACACCATATATTTT.

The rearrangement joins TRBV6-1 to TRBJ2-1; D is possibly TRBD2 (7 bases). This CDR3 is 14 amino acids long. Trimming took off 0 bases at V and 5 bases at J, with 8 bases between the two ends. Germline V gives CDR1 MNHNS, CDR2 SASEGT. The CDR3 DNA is TGTGCCAGCAGTGAAGCGGGGGGGCACAATGAGCAGTTCTTC. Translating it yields CASSEAGGHNEQFF.

This CDR3 is CAISELTSGTQYF. In nucleotides, the CDR3 is TGTGCCATCAGTGAGTTGACTAGCGGGACCCAGTACTTC. The rearrangement links TRBV10-3 to TRBJ2-5; 9 positions match TRBD2. CDR1 and CDR2 (germline): ENHRY, SYGVKD. The CDR3 loop spans 13 amino acids. V lost 1 base, J lost 7 bases, and 1 base stayed unmatched.

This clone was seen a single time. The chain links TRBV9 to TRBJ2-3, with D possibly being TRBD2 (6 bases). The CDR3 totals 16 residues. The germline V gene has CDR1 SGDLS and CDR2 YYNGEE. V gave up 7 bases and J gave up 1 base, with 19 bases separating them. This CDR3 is CASSSLWASGTDTQYF. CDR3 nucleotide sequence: TGTGCCAGCTCCTCACTCTGGGCTAGCGGCACAGATACGCAGTATTTT.

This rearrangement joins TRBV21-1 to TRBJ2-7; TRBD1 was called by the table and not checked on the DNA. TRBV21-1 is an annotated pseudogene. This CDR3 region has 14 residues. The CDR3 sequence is CASYPGQGQHEQYF. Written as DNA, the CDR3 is TGTGCCAGCTATCCCGGACAGGGGCAACACGAGCAGTACTTC.

CDR3 sequence reads: CASSYSITPYEQYF. The CDR3, as DNA: TGTGCCAGCAGTTACTCGATCACGCCTTACGAGCAGTACTTC. The chain employs TRBV6-5 and TRBJ2-7; no clear D. The germline V and J ends were trimmed by 0 bases and 4 bases, with 10 bases remaining between them. CDR1 and CDR2 (germline): MNHEY, SVGAGI. CDR3 length equals 14 residues.

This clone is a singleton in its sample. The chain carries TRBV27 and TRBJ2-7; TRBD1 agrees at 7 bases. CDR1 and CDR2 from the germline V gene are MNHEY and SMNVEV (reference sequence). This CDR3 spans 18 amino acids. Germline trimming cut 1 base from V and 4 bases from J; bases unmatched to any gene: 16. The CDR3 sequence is CASSLLPQGVGIQYEQYF. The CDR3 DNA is TGTGCCAGCAGTTTATTGCCCCAGGGGGTGGGGATCCAATACGAGCAGTACTTC.

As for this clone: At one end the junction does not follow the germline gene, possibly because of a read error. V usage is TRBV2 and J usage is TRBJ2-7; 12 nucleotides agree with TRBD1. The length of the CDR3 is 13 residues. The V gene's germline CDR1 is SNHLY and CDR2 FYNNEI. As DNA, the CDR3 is TGTGCCAGCACCGGGACAGGGGGCGCGGAGGGGCACTTC. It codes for CASTGTGGAEGHF.

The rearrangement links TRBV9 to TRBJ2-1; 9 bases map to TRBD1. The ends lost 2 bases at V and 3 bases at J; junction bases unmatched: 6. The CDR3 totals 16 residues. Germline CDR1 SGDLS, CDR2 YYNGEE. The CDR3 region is CASSVVDRGYYNEQFF. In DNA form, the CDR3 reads TGTGCCAGCAGCGTGGTGGACAGGGGCTACTACAATGAGCAGTTCTTC.

The CDR3 sequence: CASRGYEQYF. In nucleotides, the CDR3 is TGTGCCAGCAGGGGCTACGAGCAGTACTTC. V and J are TRBV2 and TRBJ2-7, with unresolved D. V was trimmed by 6 bases and J by 3 bases, leaving 3 bases between them. Germline loops: CDR1 SNHLY, CDR2 FYNNEI. The CDR3 consists of 10 residues.

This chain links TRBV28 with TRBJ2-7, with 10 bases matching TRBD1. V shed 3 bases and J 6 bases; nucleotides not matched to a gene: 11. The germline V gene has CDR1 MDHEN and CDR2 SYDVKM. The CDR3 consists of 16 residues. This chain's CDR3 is CASSFLTGTGDLEQYF. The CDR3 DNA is TGTGCCAGCAGTTTCCTCACCGGGACAGGGGACCTCGAGCAGTACTTC. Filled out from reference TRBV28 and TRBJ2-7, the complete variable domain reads DVKVTQSSRYLVKRTGEKVFLECVQDMDHENMFWYRQDPGLGLRLIYFSYDVKMKEKGDIPEGYSVSREKKERFSLILESASTNQTSMYLCASSFLTGTGDLEQYFGPGTRLTVT.

The CDR3 loop reads CASSPARSNTEAFF. CDR3 bases: TGTGCCAGCTCACCAGCCAGGTCGAACACTGAAGCTTTCTTT. V usage is TRBV18 and J usage is TRBJ1-1; no clear D gene. The CDR3 extends over 14 amino acids. The germline CDR1 and CDR2 sequences are KGHSH and LQKENI. V shed 2 bases and J shed 1 base, with 8 bases lying between them.

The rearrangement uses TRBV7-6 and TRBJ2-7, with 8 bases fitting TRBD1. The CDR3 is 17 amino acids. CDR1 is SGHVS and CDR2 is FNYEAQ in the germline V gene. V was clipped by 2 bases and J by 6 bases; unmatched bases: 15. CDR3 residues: CASSLSRAGQGNREQYF. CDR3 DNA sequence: TGTGCCAGCAGCTTAAGCAGGGCAGGACAGGGAAATCGCGAGCAGTACTTC.

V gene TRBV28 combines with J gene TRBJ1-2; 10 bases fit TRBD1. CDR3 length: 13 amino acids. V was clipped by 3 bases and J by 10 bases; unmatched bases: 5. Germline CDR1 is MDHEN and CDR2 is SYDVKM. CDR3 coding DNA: TGTGCCAGCAGTTTTGGGGACAGGGGTGACTACACCTTC. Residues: CASSFGDRGDYTF.

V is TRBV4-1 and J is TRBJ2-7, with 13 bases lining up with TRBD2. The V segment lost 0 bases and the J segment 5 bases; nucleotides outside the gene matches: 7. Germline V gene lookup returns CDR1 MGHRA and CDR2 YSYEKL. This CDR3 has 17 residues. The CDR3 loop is CASSQDTSGTSGNEQYF. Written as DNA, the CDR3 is TGCGCCAGCAGCCAAGATACCTCGGGGACTAGCGGGAACGAGCAGTACTTC.

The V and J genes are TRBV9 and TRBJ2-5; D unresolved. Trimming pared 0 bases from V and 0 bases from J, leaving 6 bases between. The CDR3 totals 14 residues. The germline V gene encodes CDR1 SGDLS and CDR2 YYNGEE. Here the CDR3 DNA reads TGTGCCAGCAGCGTAGAATGGAACCAAGAGACCCAGTACTTC. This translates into CASSVEWNQETQYF.

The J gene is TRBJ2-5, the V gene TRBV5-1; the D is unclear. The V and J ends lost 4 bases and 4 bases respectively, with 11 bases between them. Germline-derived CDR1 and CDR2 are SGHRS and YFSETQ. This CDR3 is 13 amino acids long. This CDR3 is CASSPGVAETQYF. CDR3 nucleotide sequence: TGCGCCAGCAGCCCTGGAGTTGCAGAGACCCAGTACTTC. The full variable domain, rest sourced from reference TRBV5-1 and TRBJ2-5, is KAGVTQTPRYLIKTRGQQVTLSCSPISGHRSVSWYQQTPGQGLQFLFEYFSETQRNKGNFPGRFSGRQFSNSRSEMNVSTLELGDSALYLCASSPGVAETQYFGPGTRLLVL.

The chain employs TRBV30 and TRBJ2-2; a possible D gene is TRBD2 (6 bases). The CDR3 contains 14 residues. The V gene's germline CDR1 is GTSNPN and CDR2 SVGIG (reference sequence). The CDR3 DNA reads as TGTGCACGGACTCGGGGGACGCACACCGGGGAGCTGTTTTTT. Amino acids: CARTRGTHTGELFF.

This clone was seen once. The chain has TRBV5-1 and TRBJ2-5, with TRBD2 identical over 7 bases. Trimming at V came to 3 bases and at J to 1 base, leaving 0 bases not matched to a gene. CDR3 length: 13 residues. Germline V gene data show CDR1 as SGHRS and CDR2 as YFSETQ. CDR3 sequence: CASSWGGQETQYF. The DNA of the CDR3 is TGCGCCAGCAGCTGGGGGGGCCAAGAGACCCAGTACTTC.

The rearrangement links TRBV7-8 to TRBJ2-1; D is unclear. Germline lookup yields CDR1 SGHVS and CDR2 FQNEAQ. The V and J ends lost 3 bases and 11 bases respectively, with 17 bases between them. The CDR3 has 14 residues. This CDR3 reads CASSFRRSRDQQFF. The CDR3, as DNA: TGTGCCAGCAGCTTCCGGCGGTCTAGGGATCAGCAGTTCTTC.

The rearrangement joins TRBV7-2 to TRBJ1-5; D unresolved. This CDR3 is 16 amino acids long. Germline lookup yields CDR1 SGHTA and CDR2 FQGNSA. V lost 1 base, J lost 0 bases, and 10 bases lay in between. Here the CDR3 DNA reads TGTGCCAGCAGCTTAGGGTCCGGACCTAGCAATCAGCCCCAGCATTTT. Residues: CASSLGSGPSNQPQHF.

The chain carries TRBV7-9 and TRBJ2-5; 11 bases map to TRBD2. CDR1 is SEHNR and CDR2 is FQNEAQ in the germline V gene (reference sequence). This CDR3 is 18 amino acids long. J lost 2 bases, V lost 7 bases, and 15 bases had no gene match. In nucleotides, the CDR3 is TGTGCCAGCACCCAGGGGGCTAGCGGGAGGCGTGGGCAAGAGACCCAGTACTTC. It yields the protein CASTQGASGRRGQETQYF.